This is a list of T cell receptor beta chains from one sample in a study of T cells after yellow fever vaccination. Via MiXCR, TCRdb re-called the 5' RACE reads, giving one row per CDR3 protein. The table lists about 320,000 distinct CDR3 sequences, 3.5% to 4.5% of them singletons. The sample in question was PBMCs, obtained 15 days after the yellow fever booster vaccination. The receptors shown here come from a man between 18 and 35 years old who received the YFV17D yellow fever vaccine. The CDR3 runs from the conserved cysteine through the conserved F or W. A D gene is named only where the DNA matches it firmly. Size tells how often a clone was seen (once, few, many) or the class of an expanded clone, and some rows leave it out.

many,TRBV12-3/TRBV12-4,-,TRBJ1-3,TGTGCCAGCAGTTTTGGGTCAGCCTCTGGAAACACCATATATTTT,CASSFGSASGNTIYF
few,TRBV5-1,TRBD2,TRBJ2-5,TGCGCCAGCAGTAGCGGGGACCTGCTAGGGTCCCAGTACTTC,CASSSGDLLGSQYF
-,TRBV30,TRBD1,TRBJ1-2,TGTGCCTGGCTACCTTATTGGGACAGGGGATATGGCTACACCTTC,CAWLPYWDRGYGYTF
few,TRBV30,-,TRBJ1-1,TGTGCCTGGACGTCTTGGGGAGCCACTGAAGCTTTCTTT,CAWTSWGATEAFF
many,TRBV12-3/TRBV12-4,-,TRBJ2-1,TGTGCCAGCAGCCCCCCCGGAGAAAGGCGCAATGAGCAGTTCTTC,CASSPPGERRNEQFF
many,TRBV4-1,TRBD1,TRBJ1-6,TGCGCCAGCAGCCAAGCGACAGGGAATGGTTCACCCCTCCACTTT,CASSQATGNGSPLHF
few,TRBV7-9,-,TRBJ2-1,TGTGCCAGCAGACGTCCAGGGCCGAGCTCCTACAATGAGCAGTTCTTC,CASRRPGPSSYNEQFF
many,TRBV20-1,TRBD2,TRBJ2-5,TGCAGTGCAGGGCGGGGGGTAAAAGAGACCCAGTACTTC,CSAGRGVKETQYF
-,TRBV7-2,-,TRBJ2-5,TGTGCCAGCAGCCCTACGTTCCAAGAGACCCAGTACTTC,CASSPTFQETQYF
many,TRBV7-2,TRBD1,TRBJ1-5,TGTGCCAGCAGCTTAGGACAGGGCCCGCTGACAGATCAGCCCCAGCATTTT,CASSLGQGPLTDQPQHF
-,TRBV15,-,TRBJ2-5,TGTGCCACCAGCAGAGATTCTGGGGGAGAGACCCAGTACTTC,CATSRDSGGETQYF
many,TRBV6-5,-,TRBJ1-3,TGTGCCAGTACCTCAGCTGGAAACACCATATATTTT,CASTSAGNTIYF
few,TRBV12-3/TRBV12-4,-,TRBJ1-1,TGTGCCAGCAAGATGGGGGGTGAAGCTTTCTTT,CASKMGGEAFF
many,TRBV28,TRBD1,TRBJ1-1,TGTGCCAGCAGACAAACAGGGGGCGTGAACACTGAAGCTTTCTTT,CASRQTGGVNTEAFF
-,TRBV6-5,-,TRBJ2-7,TGTGCCAGCAGGACCGCGGGGTCCCCTACCTACGAGCAGTACTTC,CASRTAGSPTYEQYF
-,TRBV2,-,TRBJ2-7,TGTGCCAGCTGGAAACAGGTCGGCTCCTACGAGCAGTACTTC,CASWKQVGSYEQYF
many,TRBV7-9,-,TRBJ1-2,TGTGCCAGCAGCTTAAACGAGGGTTTGTCCGACGGTGGCTACACCTTC,CASSLNEGLSDGGYTF
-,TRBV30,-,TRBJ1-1,TGTGCCTGGGTTGAAGGAAACACTGAAGCTTTCTTT,CAWVEGNTEAFF
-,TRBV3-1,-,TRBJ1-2,TGTGCCAGCAGCCAAGGGTCGGTTAGGAGCTACACCTTC,CASSQGSVRSYTF
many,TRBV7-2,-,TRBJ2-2,TGTGCCAGCAGCTGGAGGACAGCGAACACCGGGGAGCTGTTTTTT,CASSWRTANTGELFF
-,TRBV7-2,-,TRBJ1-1,TGTGCCAGCAGCCGGGGACCTCTGAACACTGAAGCTTTCTTT,CASSRGPLNTEAFF
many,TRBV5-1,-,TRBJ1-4,TGCGCCAGCAGTGATGCTCTGCGAACTATTGCAACTAATGAAAAACTGTTTTTT,CASSDALRTIATNEKLFF
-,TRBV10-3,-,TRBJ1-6,TGTGCCATCAGTGAGGCAGGGGTAAATTCACCCCTCCACTTT,CAISEAGVNSPLHF
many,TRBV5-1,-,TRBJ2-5,TGCGCCAGCAGCCCGGGGGCGGGGGACTGGGAGACCCAGTACTTC,CASSPGAGDWETQYF
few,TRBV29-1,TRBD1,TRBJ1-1,TGCAGCGCGACAGGGGAAGAAGGTGAAGCTTTCTTT,CSATGEEGEAFF
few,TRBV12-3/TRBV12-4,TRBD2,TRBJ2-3,TGTGCCAGCAGTTTTACTAGCGGGGGGGCATTTTTTAGGACAGATACGCAGTATTTT,CASSFTSGGAFFRTDTQYF
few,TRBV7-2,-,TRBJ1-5,TGTGCCAGCAGCTTAGTAAGGGGGGACCAGCCCCAGCATTTT,CASSLVRGDQPQHF
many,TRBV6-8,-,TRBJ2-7,TGTGCCAGCAGTTATGGTGGGAGAGGGAGCATCTACGAGCAGTACTTC,CASSYGGRGSIYEQYF
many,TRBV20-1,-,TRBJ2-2,TGCAGTGCTAGAGCCCCAGGGAGCGAGCTGTTTTTT,CSARAPGSELFF
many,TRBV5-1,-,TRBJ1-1,TGCGCCAGCAGCTTGGATGGACAGCCGAACACTGAAGCTTTCTTT,CASSLDGQPNTEAFF
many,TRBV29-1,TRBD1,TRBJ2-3,TGCAGCGCGCCCTACAGGGGCCCGATTGATACGCAGTATTTT,CSAPYRGPIDTQYF
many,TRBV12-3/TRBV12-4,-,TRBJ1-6,TGTGCCAGCACCATTTGGGCCAGGGAGAGTTCACCCCTCCACTTT,CASTIWARESSPLHF
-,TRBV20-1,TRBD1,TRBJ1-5,TGCAGTGCGGACAGGAGGAATCAGCCCCTGCATTTT,CSADRRNQPLHF
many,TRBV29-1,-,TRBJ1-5,TGCAGCGTCGGTGACAGCTTCAATCAGCCCCAGCATTTT,CSVGDSFNQPQHF
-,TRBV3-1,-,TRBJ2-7,TGTGCCAGCAGCCAAGATCCGGCCGTCGGGCAGTACTTC,CASSQDPAVGQYF
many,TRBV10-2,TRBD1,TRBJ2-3,TGCGCCAGCAGTAAGGGAGAGACAGGGGATAGAGATACGCAGTATTTT,CASSKGETGDRDTQYF
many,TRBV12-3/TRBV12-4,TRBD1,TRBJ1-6,TGTGCCAGCAGCTCCCGCCGGGACAGGGATCTAGGCGGTTCACCCCTCCACTTT,CASSSRRDRDLGGSPLHF
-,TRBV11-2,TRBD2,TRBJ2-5,TGTGCCAGCAGCTTAGGGGTCCAGCGGGGCTTGGGGGAGACCCAGTACTTC,CASSLGVQRGLGETQYF
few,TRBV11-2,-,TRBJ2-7,TGTGCCAGCAGCCCTCACCGACTGGGGGAGCAGTACTTC,CASSPHRLGEQYF
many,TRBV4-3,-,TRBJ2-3,TGCGCCAGCAGCCAAGTCCTCCAGAGAGGAAATACGCAGTATTTT,CASSQVLQRGNTQYF
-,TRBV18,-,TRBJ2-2,TGTGCCAGCTCACGCTTGGCGGAACCTTCCATCCCCGGGGAGCTGTTTTTT,CASSRLAEPSIPGELFF
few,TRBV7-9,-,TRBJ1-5,TGTGCCAGCAGCTTAGGGGGATCCCTTAGCAATCAGCCCCAGCATTTT,CASSLGGSLSNQPQHF
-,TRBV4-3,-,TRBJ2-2,TGCGCCAGCAGGCGTGGGGGGACCGGGGAGCTGTTTTTT,CASRRGGTGELFF
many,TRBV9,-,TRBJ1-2,TGTGCCAGCAGCGTAGCTACTCCGGGGGGAGGGGACGCATATGGCTACACCTTC,CASSVATPGGGDAYGYTF
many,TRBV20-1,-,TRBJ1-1,TGCAGTGCTAGGGCGCCTCTGGACACTGAAGCTTTCTTT,CSARAPLDTEAFF
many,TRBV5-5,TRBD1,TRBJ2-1,TGTGCCAGCAGCATGTACAGGGGGACCTACAATGAGCAGTTCTTC,CASSMYRGTYNEQFF